This TCR beta chain emerged from a study of blood T cell repertoires in COVID-19. About the study: From T cells, B-cell-depleted T cells, or PBMCs came the material, which was cDNA or gDNA.

The authors' processing: Quantification of nucleated cells was approximated via reference gene primer amplification. Some clones are missing from TCRdb's copy, which holds only in-frame ones; the method was immunoSEQ multiplex PCR. D and trimming were read from the DNA, whereas the V and J calls and clone size are those reported in that table. In the table there are more than 150,000 clones, roughly 84% of which are singletons. CDR3 length: 14 amino acids. CDR1 GTSNPN and CDR2 SVGIG come from the germline V gene (reference sequence). Trimming took 2 bases from V and 0 from J, leaving 8 bases between them.

The chain uses TRBV30 and TRBJ1-5; D remains ambiguous. This TCR was recovered from a woman aged 80 or older with acute or convalescent COVID-19. Sequencing was carried out using peripheral blood. CDR3 loop: CAWSLSYSNQPQHF. For the CDR3, the DNA is TGTGCCTGGAGTTTGAGTTATAGCAATCAGCCCCAGCATTTT.